Listed below are T cell receptor beta chains from one sample, sequenced in a study of blood T cell repertoires in COVID-19. This table comes from immunoSEQ multiplex PCR, and its TCRdb copy is limited to in-frame clones, with some not included. Among a few hundred thousand clones, approximately 84% were seen once, and the ten largest hold under 7%. The sequenced sample consisted of PBMCs or T cells enriched from blood (not recorded which). These receptors were obtained from a woman between 50 and 59 years old who had been exposed to COVID-19. Each CDR3 is given with its conserved first and last residue. Fields, in order: D gene, clone size, J gene, V gene, CDR3 DNA, CDR3 protein. D genes are given only for firm matches. Clone size is stated in some rows and not others, as once, few, many or a class when expanded.

>NA|NA|TRBJ1-1|TRBV27
TGTGCCAGCAGTTTAGGGCCTGGCAGGGAGGGTGAAGCTTTCTTT
CASSLGPGREGEAFF
>NA|NA|TRBJ2-1|TRBV10-1
TGCGCCAGCAGTCCACGCTGGGGCGAGCAGTTCTTC
CASSPRWGEQFF
>TRBD1|once|TRBJ1-1|TRBV7-9
TGTGCCAGCAGCTTAGATATCGGACAGGGGAACACTGAAGCTTTCTTT
CASSLDIGQGNTEAFF
>TRBD1|few|TRBJ1-1|TRBV2
TGTGCCAGCAGTGAAGTCAGGGGGACTGAAGCTTTCTTT
CASSEVRGTEAFF
>TRBD2|NA|TRBJ2-3|TRBV5-4
TGTGCCAGCAGCTTCGCGGGGGGGCCTGGGGATACGCAGTATTTT
CASSFAGGPGDTQYF
>NA|NA|TRBJ1-4|TRBV20-1
TGCAGTGCTAGTCAACCGGGAGGTGGAAAACTGTTTTTT
CSASQPGGGKLFF
>NA|NA|TRBJ2-5|TRBV20-1
TGCAGTGCTAGTTCCTGGGCAGGGGAAGAGACCCAGTACTTC
CSASSWAGEETQYF
>NA|NA|TRBJ2-5|TRBV11-2
TGTGCCAGCAGCTCATACCTAGCGATTAAAGAGACCCAGTACTTC
CASSSYLAIKETQYF
>NA|NA|TRBJ1-2|TRBV7-2
TGTGCCAGCAGCCATCAGGGAAATGGCTACACCTTC
CASSHQGNGYTF
>NA|NA|TRBJ2-1|TRBV10-3
TGTGCCATCAGTGAGTCTTTCGGGGGTTCCTACAATGAGCAGTTCTTC
CAISESFGGSYNEQFF
>NA|NA|TRBJ1-3|TRBV19
TGTGCCAGTAGTATCGTAACAGGCTCTGGAAACACCATATATTTT
CASSIVTGSGNTIYF
>NA|few|TRBJ1-2|TRBV28
TGTGCCAGCAGTCCCCCCTTTGCGGGGAACTATGGCTACACCTTC
CASSPPFAGNYGYTF
>NA|NA|TRBJ1-5|TRBV11-3
TGTGCCAGCAGCCGCCAGACAGGTTATAGCAATCAGCCCCAGCATTTT
CASSRQTGYSNQPQHF
>TRBD2|NA|TRBJ2-7|TRBV5-1
TGCGCCAGCAGCTCGGTACCACTAGCGGGGGCGGGGGAGCAGTACTTC
CASSSVPLAGAGEQYF
>TRBD1|NA|TRBJ2-5|TRBV9
TGTGCCAGCAGCGCGGACAGGGGGCGCTCCCAAGAGACCCAGTACTTC
CASSADRGRSQETQYF
>TRBD1|NA|TRBJ1-2|TRBV24-1
TGTGCCACCAGCGGCGACAGGGGCTATGGCTACACCTTC
CATSGDRGYGYTF
>NA|NA|TRBJ2-3|TRBV9
TGTGCCAGCAGCCTGACGGGGGACCTCACAGATACGCAGTATTTT
CASSLTGDLTDTQYF
>TRBD1|once|TRBJ1-6|TRBV5-5
TGTGCCAGCAGCCCCCGACAGGGACCCACGAGCTCCTATAATTCACCCCTCCACTTT
CASSPRQGPTSSYNSPLHF
>NA|NA|TRBJ2-1|TRBV5-1
TGCGCCAGCAGCCGTACCGGGACTGAACACAATGAGCAGTTCTTC
CASSRTGTEHNEQFF
>NA|NA|TRBJ1-3|TRBV9
TGTGCCAGTTCGGCGGCTGGAAACACCATATATTTT
CASSAAGNTIYF
>TRBD1|once|TRBJ1-2|TRBV18
TGTGCCAGCTCACCACCGAAGGGGGCTGGTGGCTACACCTTC
CASSPPKGAGGYTF
>NA|NA|TRBJ1-5|TRBV6-5
TGTGCCAGCAGAGGCCCTCTCCAGGGCAATCAGCCCCAGCATTTT
CASRGPLQGNQPQHF
>NA|NA|TRBJ2-2|TRBV28
TGTGCCAGCAGCCTATCGGGGGTTTTAGACACCGGGGAGCTGTTTTTT
CASSLSGVLDTGELFF
>TRBD1|NA|TRBJ1-2|TRBV10-3
TGTGCCATCAGTGAGTCTAGCAGGGGACAGGGAGGCGGCTACACCTTC
CAISESSRGQGGGYTF
>NA|NA|TRBJ1-2|TRBV5-4
TGTGCCAGCAGTCGACAGGATCTAAGTGGCTACACCTTC
CASSRQDLSGYTF
>TRBD1|NA|TRBJ2-7|TRBV10-3
TGTGCCATCAGTAGATCCGGGGACAGGGAAGCCTACGAGCAGTACTTC
CAISRSGDREAYEQYF
>NA|NA|TRBJ1-2|TRBV7-8
TGTGCCAGCAGCACACACGCGGGGAACTATGGCTACACCTTC
CASSTHAGNYGYTF
>TRBD1|once|TRBJ1-1|TRBV27
TGTGCCAGCAGTAAGAGGACAGGGAACACTGAAGCTTTCTTT
CASSKRTGNTEAFF
>NA|NA|TRBJ1-3|TRBV12-3/TRBV12-4
TGTGCCAGCAGTTTAGCGCGGGGAAACACCATATATTTT
CASSLARGNTIYF
>NA|few|TRBJ1-1|TRBV12-3/TRBV12-4
TGTGCCAGCAGCCTAGACAGGACCACTGAAGCTTTCTTT
CASSLDRTTEAFF
>TRBD2|NA|TRBJ2-7|TRBV7-2
TGTGCCAGCAGCTGGGGGACCCCTAGCGGGGGATACGAGCAGTACTTC
CASSWGTPSGGYEQYF
>NA|NA|TRBJ1-4|TRBV19
TGTGCCAGTACCCCAAAGGAGGTCCCCGCCGGGGAAAAACTGTTTTTT
CASTPKEVPAGEKLFF
>NA|NA|TRBJ2-3|TRBV5-1
TGCGCCAGCAGCTTGGGACTTTTCCCTAGCACAGATACGCAGTATTTT
CASSLGLFPSTDTQYF
>TRBD1|few|TRBJ1-2|TRBV6-5
TGTGCCAGCAGTTGGGACAGGGCAAACTATGGCTACACCTTC
CASSWDRANYGYTF
>NA|NA|TRBJ1-6|TRBV19
TGTGCCAGTAGTATGGGGCAGCAGGCCCCTCATTCACCCCTCCACTTT
CASSMGQQAPHSPLHF
>NA|once|TRBJ2-2|TRBV7-9
TGTGCCAGCATGCCCTCGAATATAGAGAACACCGGGGAGCTGTTTTTT
CASMPSNIENTGELFF
>NA|once|TRBJ1-1|TRBV5-1
TGCGCCAGCAGCTTTCTCAGTCCTTCGGGGGATGAAGCTTTCTTT
CASSFLSPSGDEAFF
>NA|NA|TRBJ1-1|TRBV7-2
TGTGCCAGCAGCCGCGGGCTATATGGCGCTGAAGCTTTCTTT
CASSRGLYGAEAFF
>NA|few|TRBJ1-1|TRBV12-3/TRBV12-4
TGTGCCAGCAGCGACAGTTTAATGACTGAAGCTTTCTTT
CASSDSLMTEAFF
>NA|once|TRBJ1-1|TRBV9
TGTGCCAGCAGCGTAGCGCCCAGTAACACTGAAGCTTTCTTT
CASSVAPSNTEAFF
>TRBD1|NA|TRBJ2-5|TRBV27
TGTGCCAGCAGCCGCCTGGGACAGGGTCCACAGACCCAGTACTTC
CASSRLGQGPQTQYF
>NA|NA|TRBJ1-1|TRBV23-1
TGCGCCAGCAGTCAGGCACCCCCCGGATCGGGGGACACTGAAGCTTTCTTT
CASSQAPPGSGDTEAFF
>NA|NA|TRBJ1-2|TRBV11-2
TGTGCCAGCGGATTCTTAGTGGGGGGAGGCTATGGCTACACCTTC
CASGFLVGGGYGYTF
>TRBD1|few|TRBJ2-3|TRBV24-1
TGTGCCACCAGTGGACAGGGCGATACGCAGTATTTT
CATSGQGDTQYF
>TRBD1|NA|TRBJ2-3|TRBV19
TGTGCCAGTAGTCGCCAGGGGGCGACAGATACGCAGTATTTT
CASSRQGATDTQYF
>TRBD2|NA|TRBJ2-1|TRBV3-1/TRBV3-2
TGTGCCAGCAGCCTAGCGGGGGCATACAATGAGCAGTTCTTC
CASSLAGAYNEQFF
>TRBD1|NA|TRBJ2-2|TRBV19
TGTGCCAGTAGTCGCCTAGGACAGGTTACCGGGGAGCTGTTTTTT
CASSRLGQVTGELFF
>TRBD2|NA|TRBJ2-7|TRBV27
TGTGCCAGCAGTGGATACCTAGTCGGGGGGGCCTCCTACGAGCAGTACTTC
CASSGYLVGGASYEQYF
>NA|NA|TRBJ2-5|TRBV5-4
TGTGCCAGCAGCTTGTCCAGGGAAGAGACCCAGTACTTC
CASSLSREETQYF
>NA|NA|TRBJ1-4|TRBV12-3/TRBV12-4
TGTGCCAGCAGTTTGGTGGGGCGTGAAAAACTGTTTTTT
CASSLVGREKLFF
>NA|NA|TRBJ2-7|TRBV5-1
TGCGCCAGCAGCTTGGCTAAGGAGGTGGGCGAGCAGTACTTC
CASSLAKEVGEQYF
>TRBD1|NA|TRBJ1-1|TRBV9
TGTGCCAGCAGCGGACAGGGGGCAGGGAACACTGAAGCTTTCTTT
CASSGQGAGNTEAFF
>NA|NA|TRBJ1-3|TRBV7-2
TGTGCCAGCAGCAGAAACCGGGACTGGGGCTCTGGAAACACCATATATTTT
CASSRNRDWGSGNTIYF
>TRBD1|few|TRBJ1-2|TRBV4-1
TGCGCCAGCAGCCAAGAATTGGTCAGGGGGCCTGGCTACACCTTC
CASSQELVRGPGYTF
>TRBD1|few|TRBJ1-6|TRBV23-1
TGCGCCAGCAGTCAATCTGGGGGACAGCGGAATTCACCCCTCCACTTT
CASSQSGGQRNSPLHF